Sequencing of this T cell receptor (beta chain) was carried out in a study of cytomegalovirus exposure and HLA in healthy donors. Study conclusions and caveats: The study put 150 or so TCR beta chains on its list as cytomegalovirus-associated. V- and J-gene trimming of TCR beta was linked (in a later analysis) to a missense DCLRE1C variant. In a later analysis, HLA-C alleles had the fewest associated TCRs, DRB1 alleles the most.

PCR primers comprised 60 Vbeta and 13 Jbeta primers. Libraries were prepared by immunoSEQ multiplex PCR; TCRdb keeps only in-frame clonotypes and omits some of them. The sample yields approximately 180,000 clones, roughly three quarters seen once. As to this clone: The antigen is not known.

Trimming took 5 bases from V and 3 from J, leaving 20 bases between them. The CDR3 is made up of 16 amino acids. The germline CDR1 and CDR2 sequences are SGHVS and FQNEAQ. Specimen: PBMCs. This chain connects TRBV7-8 to TRBJ2-7; D gene ambiguous. This clonotype was sampled from a woman aged 45 to 65 in good health and CMV-seronegative. The CDR3 DNA is TGTGCCAGCAGCCTCCCGATGACTGGCCTAGACTACGAGCAGTACTTC. Translating gives CASSLPMTGLDYEQYF.